This entry describes one TCR beta chain. The data stem from a study of blood T cell repertoires in COVID-19. Study background: The United States, Italy and Spain provided the acute and convalescent COVID-19 samples. PBMCs, B-cell-depleted T cells, or T cells were the source of the cDNA or gDNA that made up the material.

CDR1 and CDR2 from the germline V gene are LNHNV and YYDKDF (reference sequence). After removal of 1 base from V and 1 base from J, the junction contained 4 bases not matched to a gene. This CDR3 has 16 residues. Original analysis: For nucleated cells, counts were estimated from reference gene primer amplification. Some clones are missing from TCRdb's copy, which holds only in-frame ones; the method was immunoSEQ multiplex PCR. V and J calls and clone size are as listed in that table; D and trimming were resolved from the DNA. The data show a few hundred thousand clones, around 83% seen once. This sequence originates from a woman aged 45 to 65 with acute or convalescent COVID-19. What was sequenced was peripheral blood. This chain links TRBV15 with TRBJ2-5; 9 nucleotides match TRBD2. The CDR3 is CATSRAAGGRQETQYF. CDR3 bases: TGTGCCACCAGCAGAGCAGCGGGAGGCCGCCAAGAGACCCAGTACTTC.